This is a list of T cell receptor beta chains from one sample in a study of blood T cells in healthy people across ages. In TCRdb, the 5' RACE reads were re-called with MiXCR into one record per CDR3 protein. This table has some 1 million distinct CDR3 sequences, under 45% appearing once. The sample taken for sequencing was blood. All receptors derive from a woman aged 55-75 years in good health. The CDR3 runs from the conserved cysteine through the conserved F or W. A D gene is named only where the DNA matches it firmly. Clone size appears in some rows only: once, few, many, or a class for an expanded clone.

D	V	size	J	DNA	CDR3
TRBD2	TRBV3-1	many	TRBJ2-7	TGTGCCAGCAGCCGTGCAGCGGGAGGCTACGAGCAGTACTTC	CASSRAAGGYEQYF
TRBD1	TRBV20-1	-	TRBJ2-1	TGCAGTGCTAGGGTCAAGCGGACAGGGCCGTACAATGAGCAGTTCTTC	CSARVKRTGPYNEQFF
TRBD2	TRBV29-1	few	TRBJ2-1	TGCAGCGTCGGAGCTAGCGGACCCAATGAGCAGTTCTTC	CSVGASGPNEQFF
TRBD1	TRBV18	few	TRBJ2-7	TGTGCCAGCTCCCGGGGACAGGGTTTTTTCTACGAGCAGTACTTC	CASSRGQGFFYEQYF
-	TRBV9	few	TRBJ2-7	TGTGCCAGCAGCGCTGAGGACTACGAGCAGTACTTC	CASSAEDYEQYF
-	TRBV9	-	TRBJ2-6	TGTGCCAGCACGCCCAGCATTGGGGCCAACGTCCTGACTTTC	CASTPSIGANVLTF
-	TRBV20-1	-	TRBJ2-7	TGCAGTGCTACCCCCTCAGGGGGGGCCCGCGAGCAGTACTTC	CSATPSGGAREQYF
-	TRBV5-5	-	TRBJ2-3	TGTGCCAGCAGCTTAGAGTCGGTTCCGGACGCAGATACGCAGTATTTT	CASSLESVPDADTQYF
-	TRBV20-1	-	TRBJ2-7	TGCAGTGCTAGCACTCCACGGGGATCCTACGAGCAGTACTTC	CSASTPRGSYEQYF
-	TRBV29-1	few	TRBJ2-5	TGCAGCCATCGGACAGAGCGCAGAGAGACCCAGTACTTC	CSHRTERRETQYF
-	TRBV10-3	few	TRBJ2-3	TGTGCCATCAGTGTAGAAGATACGCAGTATTTT	CAISVEDTQYF
-	TRBV7-9	-	TRBJ2-1	TGTGCCAGCAGCTTGAGGGACACACATAATGAGCAGTTCTTC	CASSLRDTHNEQFF
-	TRBV29-1	-	TRBJ1-1	TGCAGCGTTGCGTTCCCGGACACTGAAGCTTTCTTT	CSVAFPDTEAFF
TRBD1	TRBV2	few	TRBJ2-4	TGTGCCAGCAGAACAGGGGTCGGGGACATTCAGTACTTC	CASRTGVGDIQYF
-	TRBV7-9	-	TRBJ2-4	TGTGCCAGCAGCTTGTGGAGGGCGGGGAACGAGAGCGAGTACTTC	CASSLWRAGNESEYF
TRBD2	TRBV7-9	-	TRBJ2-1	TGTGCCAACAGCTCGGGACTAGCGGGAGTGAATGAGCAGTTCTTC	CANSSGLAGVNEQFF
TRBD2	TRBV20-1	-	TRBJ2-5	TGCAGTGCTCCCGGACTAGCGGGAGTGGAGGCAGAGACCCAGTACTTC	CSAPGLAGVEAETQYF
TRBD2	TRBV20-1	-	TRBJ2-7	TGCAGTGCCAGCGGGACCTTGGTGGGAGAGCAGTACTTC	CSASGTLVGEQYF
TRBD2	TRBV11-3	-	TRBJ2-7	TGTGCCAGCAGCCCTAATAGCGCGGGAGGCGAGCAGTACTTC	CASSPNSAGGEQYF
-	TRBV6-1	-	TRBJ2-7	TGTGCCAGCAGTGAATCGTTGAAAATCGAGCAGTACTTC	CASSESLKIEQYF
-	TRBV15	-	TRBJ2-1	TGTGCCACCAGCAAACCAGGGAGTAATGAGCAGTTCTTC	CATSKPGSNEQFF
TRBD2	TRBV6-6	-	TRBJ2-7	TGTGCCAGCAGTTACCCAGGGCTAGCGGGAGCTAACGAGCAGTACTTC	CASSYPGLAGANEQYF
TRBD1	TRBV5-4	-	TRBJ2-7	TGTGCCAGCAGCCAAGGGACAGGCCTAGGCTACGAGCAGTACTTC	CASSQGTGLGYEQYF
TRBD2	TRBV13	-	TRBJ2-7	TGTGCCAGCAGCCACTCCGGGACTAGGGCATACGAGCAGTACTTC	CASSHSGTRAYEQYF
-	TRBV14	-	TRBJ2-7	TGTGCCAGCAGCCAAGAAAGTGTCTGGAAATGGGCAGGCGAGCAGTACTTC	CASSQESVWKWAGEQYF
-	TRBV6-2/TRBV6-3	few	TRBJ2-5	TGTGCCAGCAGTTACTCTAGGTGGGAGACCCAGTACTTC	CASSYSRWETQYF
TRBD2	TRBV9	-	TRBJ2-5	TGTGCCAGCAGCGAAGCGGGAGGGCCGAACAATGAGCAGTACTTC	CASSEAGGPNNEQYF
-	TRBV10-2	-	TRBJ1-1	TGCGCCAGCAGTGTTGGCGAGACAGTGGTTCCTGAAGCTTTCTTT	CASSVGETVVPEAFF
-	TRBV14	-	TRBJ1-2	TGTGCCAGCAGCCAAGGCTCATTGCGGGGCTACACCTTC	CASSQGSLRGYTF
TRBD2	TRBV27	-	TRBJ2-7	TGTGCCAGCAGGTACAGGGGCGGGCTAGCGGGATCCTACGAGCAGTACTTC	CASRYRGGLAGSYEQYF
TRBD2	TRBV7-6	-	TRBJ2-3	TGTGCCAGCAGCCGCACGGGGGGGGTTTGGCCAGATACGCAGTATTTT	CASSRTGGVWPDTQYF
TRBD2	TRBV27	-	TRBJ2-3	TGTGCCAGCACTGGCGGGAGTCGCCCGAAGTCTATTGTCACAGATACGCAGTATTTT	CASTGGSRPKSIVTDTQYF
TRBD2	TRBV7-8	-	TRBJ2-1	TGTGCCAGCAGCTTACAACTAGCGGGAGGGCTCCCCTACAATGAGCAGTTCTTC	CASSLQLAGGLPYNEQFF
TRBD2	TRBV3-1	-	TRBJ2-7	TGTGCCAGCAGTCCTCAGGGAGCGGGAGGGTACGAGCAGTACTTC	CASSPQGAGGYEQYF
-	TRBV2	few	TRBJ2-5	TGTGCCAGCAGTGAGAGCCTGGGGGGAGAGACCCAGTACTTC	CASSESLGGETQYF
-	TRBV6-5	few	TRBJ2-3	TGTGCCAGCAGTTACAACGAAGGGCTGGATACGCAGTATTTT	CASSYNEGLDTQYF
TRBD1	TRBV5-1	few	TRBJ1-1	TGCGCCAGCAGCCCCGCAGACAGGGCAATGAACACTGAAGCTTTCTTT	CASSPADRAMNTEAFF
-	TRBV25-1	-	TRBJ2-3	TGTGCCAGCAGCCAGACAAGAGATACGCAGTATTTT	CASSQTRDTQYF
-	TRBV20-1	-	TRBJ2-3	TGCAGTGCTAGCGGGCAGGGAACAGATATGCAGTATTTT	CSASGQGTDMQYF
-	TRBV7-2	few	TRBJ2-1	TGTGCCAGCAGCTCAAGACGGTTTGGGGAGCAGTTCTTC	CASSSRRFGEQFF
TRBD2	TRBV5-1	-	TRBJ2-3	TGCGCCAGCAGCTCTCCGACTAGCGGGGCCCTAGATACGCAGTATTTT	CASSSPTSGALDTQYF
-	TRBV4-1	-	TRBJ1-5	TGCGCCAGCAGCCAAGAGGAGGACAGCGTTTCCACTCAGCCCCAGCATTTT	CASSQEEDSVSTQPQHF
-	TRBV7-2	few	TRBJ2-5	TGTGCCAGCACCCTCACGCGCGTGGGGACCCAGTACTTC	CASTLTRVGTQYF
TRBD1	TRBV20-1	-	TRBJ1-6	TGCAGTGCCCGCCCGGGACAGAATAATTCACCCCTCCACTTT	CSARPGQNNSPLHF
-	TRBV6-2/TRBV6-3	-	TRBJ2-1	TGTGCCAGCAGTTACTCCCTTTCCCTTAGCGGTACATGGAATGAGCAGTTCTTC	CASSYSLSLSGTWNEQFF
TRBD2	TRBV5-1	-	TRBJ2-5	TGCGCCAGCAGCTTTGCGGGAGGAAAAGAGACCCAGTACTTC	CASSFAGGKETQYF
-	TRBV9	few	TRBJ2-7	TGTGCCAGCAGCGCCGGGACAACCTACGAGCAGTACTTC	CASSAGTTYEQYF
TRBD2	TRBV7-2	few	TRBJ2-1	TGTGCCAGCAGCTTAGCGGCTAGCGGGGGCGCCAAGTACAATGAGCAGTTCTTC	CASSLAASGGAKYNEQFF
-	TRBV4-3	-	TRBJ2-6	TGCGCCAGCAGCCAAAGAGTAGGGGGGACTGGGGCCAACGTCCTGACTTTC	CASSQRVGGTGANVLTF
-	TRBV5-6	once	TRBJ2-1	TGTGCCAGCAGCACGGCCGAATACCGCCGGGGCAGGGAGGCGGGGCAGTTCTTC	CASSTAEYRRGREAGQFF
-	TRBV4-2	-	TRBJ2-7	TGTGCCAGCAGCCAAGAAAAGGGGGTCGAGCAGTACTTC	CASSQEKGVEQYF
TRBD2	TRBV5-1	few	TRBJ2-7	TGCGCCAGCAGCTTGGAGGTAGCGGGAGGTTACAATGAGCAGTACTTC	CASSLEVAGGYNEQYF
-	TRBV11-3	-	TRBJ2-3	TGTGCCAGCAGCTTGGGCGAGATTACCACAGATACGCAGTATTTT	CASSLGEITTDTQYF
-	TRBV6-6	-	TRBJ1-2	TGTGCCAGCACCCGGAGGGCAGACGGTAACTATGGCTACACCTTC	CASTRRADGNYGYTF
-	TRBV7-9	-	TRBJ2-3	TGTGCCAGCAGCTTACGGACGGGACGTAGGAGAGATACGCAGTATTTT	CASSLRTGRRRDTQYF
-	TRBV29-1	many	TRBJ2-3	TGCAGCGTTGAAGCTTGGGGGGAGACTAGCACAGATACGCAGTATTTT	CSVEAWGETSTDTQYF
-	TRBV7-9	few	TRBJ2-7	TGTGCCAGCAGCATTACAGGGTACGAGCAGTACTTC	CASSITGYEQYF
TRBD1	TRBV7-9	few	TRBJ2-7	TGTGCCAGCAGCGGAGCTGACAGGGTCAGCGAGCAGTACTTC	CASSGADRVSEQYF